Reported below is one T cell receptor beta chain. Its specificity is unknown. This sample is drawn from a study of cytomegalovirus exposure and HLA in healthy donors. Study-level results: Most TCRs appeared rarely, but some public TCRs recurred in many donors. Some TCR beta chains (around 160 of them) were listed as cytomegalovirus-associated. Within the 120 or so validation repertoires, first-cohort TCR clusters tended to co-occur, according to a later analysis.

Generated by immunoSEQ multiplex PCR, the TCRdb table keeps only in-frame clones and is missing some. The table shows 100,000 to 150,000 clones, with over 85% occurring only once. The donors were members of the validation cohort, which comprised 120 subjects and was separate from the first cohort of roughly 700 subjects. The ends lost 0 bases at V and 0 bases at J; junction bases unmatched: 5. The V gene's germline CDR1 is MGHRA and CDR2 YSYEKL. The CDR3 covers 16 residues. Sequencing was carried out using PBMCs. The V and J genes are TRBV4-1 and TRBJ2-7; 7 bases are a match to TRBD2. This clonotype was sampled from a man under 40 in good health and CMV-seronegative. The CDR3 loop reads CASSQEGGTISYEQYF. CDR3 DNA sequence: TGCGCCAGCAGCCAAGAAGGAGGGACTATCTCCTACGAGCAGTACTTC.